The 18 T cell receptor beta chains below come from one sample, sequenced in a study of T cells in Graves' hyperthyroidism and ophthalmopathy. What was amplified from RNA transcripts were TCR beta CDR3 regions. In the first-round RT-PCR of the TCR CDR3, the HTBI primer set was used. TCRdb redid the calling of the multiplex PCR reads with MiXCR, one entry per CDR3 protein. The table has about 95,000 distinct CDR3 sequences, approximately 39% seen once. Material for sequencing was peripheral blood or thyroid tissue (not recorded which). These receptors all come from a woman in her twenties or thirties with Graves' hyperthyroidism.

On this clonotype itself: Possible read error: a much larger clone is one base away. CDR3 amino acids: CASSLLGLAGGGTGELFF. CDR3 nucleotides: TGTGCCAGCAGTCTTTTGGGACTAGCGGGAGGGGGCACCGGGGAGCTGTTTTTT. V is TRBV28 and J is TRBJ2-2; TRBD2 agrees at 16 bases. The germline V gene encodes CDR1 MDHEN and CDR2 SYDVKM. The CDR3 sequence is 18 residues long. The junction had 7 bases not matched to a gene; V was cut back by 5 bases and J by 4 bases.

This clonotype occurred many times. The J gene is TRBJ1-6, the V gene TRBV2; 9 bases fit TRBD1. Germline V gene data show CDR1 as SNHLY and CDR2 as FYNNEI. CDR3 length: 14 residues. V lost 4 bases to trimming and J lost 7 bases; unmatched junction nucleotides: 2. CDR3: CASSVDRGNSPLHF. CDR3 bases: TGTGCCAGCAGTGTCGACAGGGGGAATTCACCCCTCCACTTT.

This clonotype was observed once. Its ends do not fully match the called genes, so a read error is possible. J is TRBJ2-7 and V is TRBV19; D call uncertain. Germline CDR1 LNHDA, CDR2 SQIVND (reference sequence). The CDR3 is made up of 14 amino acids. CDR3 nucleotides: TGTGCCAGTAGTCCAACGGACGATCCCTACGAGCAGCACTTC. Protein: CASSPTDDPYEQHF.

This clonotype was found many times. The gene calls are TRBV28 and TRBJ2-7; unclear D gene. The CDR3 is 14 residues long. Germline CDR1 MDHEN, CDR2 SYDVKM. The V and J ends lost 5 bases and 3 bases respectively, with 14 bases between them. The CDR3 sequence: CASSTGGRIYEQYF. The CDR3 nucleotides are TGTGCCAGCAGTACCGGTGGCAGAATCTACGAGCAGTACTTC.

CDR3 DNA sequence: TGCAGCGTTCTGGCAGGGGATGGCTACACCTTC. Translated, it gives CSVLAGDGYTF. V gene TRBV29-1 combines with J gene TRBJ1-2; weak D call: TRBD1 (6 bases). The V end was cut by 5 bases, the J end by 6 bases, with 10 bases between. The CDR3 runs to 11 residues. The germline V gene has CDR1 SQVTM and CDR2 ANQGSEA. Based on the CDR3 plus reference TRBV29-1 and TRBJ1-2, the full variable domain is SAVISQKPSRDICQRGTSLTIQCQVDSQVTMMFWYRQQPGQSLTLIATANQGSEATYESGFVIDKFPISRPNLTFSTLTVSNMSPEDSSIYLCSVLAGDGYTFGSGTRLTVV.

This clonotype has a count of ten or more. This chain connects TRBV5-5 to TRBJ1-1; the match to TRBD1 covers 11 bases. This CDR3 is built from 14 residues. V was pared by 4 bases and J by 5 bases, with 4 bases of the junction left unmatched. Germline CDR1 is SGHKS and CDR2 is YYEKEE (reference sequence). The CDR3 sequence: CASSVDRGRTEAFF. The CDR3 region has the DNA TGTGCCAGCAGCGTGGACAGGGGGCGAACTGAAGCTTTCTTT.

This clonotype was counted ten times or more. The chain employs TRBV7-6 and TRBJ2-7; TRBD2 aligns across 9 bases. The junction had 5 bases not matched to a gene; V was cut back by 3 bases and J by 2 bases. CDR3 length equals 15 residues. The germline CDR1 and CDR2 sequences are SGHVS and FNYEAQ. The CDR3 here is CASSFVAGETYEQYF. DNA of the CDR3: TGTGCCAGCAGCTTCGTAGCGGGGGAGACCTACGAGCAGTACTTC.

This clonotype was observed many times. The chain couples TRBV5-1 to TRBJ1-4; 7 bases line up with TRBD1. The CDR3 has 15 residues. V gave up 5 bases and J gave up 6 bases; unmatched junction bases: 10. In germline, CDR1 is SGHRS, CDR2 YFSETQ. CDR3 protein: CASRFQGEPDEKLFF. The CDR3 DNA reads TGCGCCAGCAGATTCCAGGGGGAACCGGATGAAAAACTGTTTTTT. The whole variable domain, remainder taken from reference TRBV5-1 and TRBJ1-4, is KAGVTQTPRYLIKTRGQQVTLSCSPISGHRSVSWYQQTPGQGLQFLFEYFSETQRNKGNFPGRFSGRQFSNSRSEMNVSTLELGDSALYLCASRFQGEPDEKLFFGSGTQLSVL.

This chain uses TRBV19 with TRBJ2-5, with D possibly TRBD2 on 6 matching bases. The CDR3 consists of 16 residues. Trimming removed 6 bases at V and 4 bases at J, with 21 bases between. Germline V gives CDR1 LNHDA, CDR2 SQIVND (reference sequence). The CDR3 reads CASRNGRMGGRETQYF. In DNA, the CDR3 is TGTGCCAGTAGGAACGGGCGGATGGGAGGACGAGAGACCCAGTACTTC.

This clonotype has at least ten counts. The V gene is TRBV5-1, the J gene TRBJ2-7; 7 nucleotides align to TRBD2. Germline-derived CDR1 and CDR2 are SGHRS and YFSETQ. With 3 bases clipped from V and 6 bases from J, the junction kept 12 bases outside the gene matches. This CDR3 has 15 amino acids. The CDR3, as DNA: TGCGCCAGCAGCTCCCAGGGAAGCGGGAAGGCCGAGCAGTACTTC. It translates to CASSSQGSGKAEQYF.

This clonotype was observed many times. This sequence joins TRBV7-9 and TRBJ1-6; 7 bases line up with TRBD1. Germline CDR1 SEHNR, CDR2 FQNEAQ (reference sequence). This CDR3 is built from 15 residues. V trimming: 2 bases; J trimming: 7 bases; junction bases outside the gene matches: 5. The CDR3 region is CASSLNWDSNSPLHF. The CDR3 DNA sequence: TGTGCCAGCAGCTTAAACTGGGACAGCAATTCACCCCTCCACTTT.

There are many counts of this clonotype. The CDR3: CSARVGDSPLHF. The CDR3 DNA is TGCAGTGCTAGAGTCGGGGATTCACCCCTCCACTTT. The rearrangement uses TRBV20-1 and TRBJ1-6, with D unclear. This CDR3 contains 12 residues. Trimming left V 1 base short and J 8 bases short, with 6 bases between. CDR1 is DFQATT, CDR2 SNEGSKA, per germline (reference sequence).

V usage is TRBV15 and J usage is TRBJ1-5; possible D gene TRBD1, 5 bases. Between the trimmed V and J ends, which lost 7 bases and 7 bases, there was a span of 11 bases. This CDR3 comprises 12 residues. Per germline, CDR1 LNHNV and CDR2 YYDKDF (reference sequence). In DNA, the CDR3 is TGTGCCACCACGCGGGGGGACCAGCCCCAGCATTTT. Protein: CATTRGDQPQHF.

This clonotype came up many times. This chain uses TRBV7-9 with TRBJ2-5, with D hard to call. Germline CDR1 and CDR2: SEHNR and FQNEAQ (reference sequence). CDR3 length: 13 residues. Trimming shortened V by 3 bases and J by 5 bases, and 10 bases separated the two germline ends. DNA for the CDR3: TGTGCCAGCAGCTTGGCAAATTGGGAGACCCAGTACTTC. The encoded protein is CASSLANWETQYF.

This clonotype was detected many times. The chain couples TRBV7-2 to TRBJ1-4; 10 positions agree with TRBD1. Germline CDR1 is SGHTA and CDR2 is FQGNSA. V lost 4 bases, J lost 8 bases, and 16 bases stayed unmatched. The CDR3 length is 18 residues. CDR3 region: CASSSRTGGPLPREKLFF. The DNA for the CDR3 is TGTGCCAGCAGCTCCCGGACAGGGGGACCTCTACCACGCGAAAAACTGTTTTTT.

Remarks on this clonotype: A junction end diverges from the germline sequence, so it may reflect a read error. V is TRBV7-9 and J is TRBJ2-2, with TRBD1 matching 7 bases. The CDR3 loop spans 16 amino acids. Per the germline V gene, CDR1 is SEHNR and CDR2 is FQNEAQ (reference sequence). The DNA of the CDR3 is TGCCAGCAGCCCCCCCCGGGACAGACGAACACCGGGGAGCTGTTCTTT. Its protein product is CQQPPPGQTNTGELFF.

Ten or more counts support this clonotype. This sequence joins TRBV4-1 and TRBJ2-3; TRBD2 aligns across 10 bases. There are 16 residues in the CDR3. The germline CDR1 and CDR2 sequences are MGHRA and YSYEKL. V lost 1 base to trimming and J lost 6 bases; unmatched junction nucleotides: 7. The CDR3 sequence is CASSQAGAGGKDTQYF. The CDR3 region has the DNA TGCGCCAGCAGCCAAGCGGGAGCGGGAGGGAAGGATACGCAGTATTTT.

This clonotype was seen at least ten times. The chain carries TRBV13 and TRBJ1-2, with D unclear. This CDR3 is built from 16 residues. Germline CDR1 reads PRHDT; CDR2 reads FYEKMQ (reference sequence). The germline V and J ends were trimmed by 5 bases and 0 bases, with 16 bases remaining between them. The CDR3 DNA reads as TGTGCCAGCAGCCCCCGTGGCGGCAGCGCTAACTATGGCTACACCTTC. Protein: CASSPRGGSANYGYTF.